This T cell receptor (beta chain) stems from a study of cytomegalovirus exposure and HLA in healthy donors (dated by TCRdb to 2017 to 2019). For the study in its entirety: An earlier analysis of approximately 640 of the donors reported 250 to 350 Gb of sequence data and 120 million or so unique TCR beta sequences from roughly 180 million T cells. Roughly 300 gigabases of sequencing data and 70 million to 100 million unique TCR sequences were included in an early release covering about 600 HLA-typed donors. Of the 300 to 450 genotyped donors, roughly 80% were placed in the genetic ancestry cluster associated with self-reported Caucasian donors. The aim of the study was to test whether cataloging public T cell receptors could identify signatures of past pathogen exposure. The study used immunosequencing to profile the T cell repertoires of 666 subjects and linked those repertoires to cytomegalovirus serostatus. Besides the first cohort of hundreds of subjects, a separate validation cohort made up of over 95 different subjects was used. To predict cytomegalovirus infection status, the study brought together high-throughput TCR immunosequencing, statistical association of individual TCRs with disease status, and machine learning. In a later analysis, previously published TCR beta repertoires from roughly 710 donors were re-analyzed and high-resolution HLA genotyping was added so that TCR occurrence patterns could be studied. The later analysis used no new phenotypic data to find candidate immune exposures, relying instead on TCR beta sequences and their occurrence across donors. An earlier analysis of about 600 of the donors used high-throughput TCR beta sequencing to judge whether each TCR beta V gene segment behaved as functional or pseudogenic. Donor age, sex, ethnicity and CMV serostatus were compiled together with the repertoire data. Genome-wide SNP genotypes for about 55% of the roughly 670 donors were used in a later genetic analysis, which treated that subset as a discovery cohort. Every repertoire in the discovery cohort had been generated on one and the same sequencing platform. HLA typing covered class I and class II loci at four-digit resolution. Typing coverage differed by locus: A, B, C, DRB1 and DQB1 were typed in roughly 620-630 donors, DQA1 in 500 to 550, DPA1 in around 610, and DPB1 in 450 to 490. Several DR-DQ haplotypes were handled as single units for association and clustering, since linkage in the cohort was strong. On average, around 240,000 unique TCR beta nucleotide sequences were sequenced per donor among more than 350 genotyped donors of the cohort, with roughly a sixth of those sequences being non-productive.

The CDR3, cysteine through phenylalanine, is 15 amino acids long. Only CDR3 DNA remains: 45 bases, in frame from the first base. Trimming removed 7 bases from V and 4 bases from J, leaving 17 bases between the germline ends. CDR1 and CDR2, looked up from the germline V gene (reference sequence), are MNHEY and SMNVEV. Library preparation employed the immunoSEQ multiplex PCR assay. For the multiplex PCR, a mixture combining 60 forward primers for TCR Vbeta segments and 13 reverse primers for TCR Jbeta segments was used. A multiplex PCR assay on genomic DNA amplified the CDR3 region of rearranged TCR beta genes. On the Illumina HiSeq System, the amplified TCR beta libraries were sequenced as 87-base-pair reads. The study's processing was this. In a later analysis, roughly 80 million unique TCR beta chains were counted across the roughly 610 repertoires, and roughly 9.9 million of these chains were shared by at least two donors. Raw reads were error-corrected and collapsed into unique sequences by a nearest-neighbor algorithm in which closely related sequences were merged to remove PCR and sequencing errors. CDR3 sequences were aligned to IMGT reference sequences to assign V, D and J gene segments. Each retained sequence needed at least a six-nucleotide match to both a V gene segment and a J gene segment. A rearrangement counted as productive if the CDR3 had no stop codons and remained in frame with V and J, and every other rearrangement counted as non-productive. CDR3 was defined by IMGT convention, running from the second conserved V-encoded cysteine to the conserved J-encoded phenylalanine. The earlier analysis of fewer than 750 of the donors excluded sequences that lacked an unambiguous match to a single V gene segment. An earlier analysis of 500 to 600 of the donors classified V segments as functional when productive rearrangements were above 56.7% and as segregating when the standard deviation between donors was above 5%. A statistical classification framework was built to diagnose cytomegalovirus status from the catalog of TCR beta chain sequences. In a later analysis, V and J genes were assigned by comparing TCR nucleotide sequences against IMGT/GENE-DB human TR gene sequences. The TCRdist pipeline was used in a later analysis to assign CDR3 sequences and most-parsimonious VDJ recombination scenarios. In a later analysis, each TCR beta chain was defined by its CDR3 amino acid sequence together with its V-gene family, and reads without a unique V-gene family were excluded. A later analysis removed 450 to 600 highly shared, low-generation-probability nucleotide sequences to deal with suspected cross-contamination and a sequencing artifact. For each public chain, a later analysis derived a clonal expansion index from normalized ranks of inferred template counts within each repertoire. In a later analysis, generation probabilities were computed with a VDJ recombination model fitted to out-of-frame rearrangements, and the resulting probabilities were checked against IGoR. A later analysis scored TCR-TCR, TCR-HLA and TCR-CMV co-occurrence with hypergeometric tests, applying a repertoire-size bias correction to TCR pairs. A later analysis estimated false discovery rates by permuting HLA or CMV assignments 20 times. In a later analysis, co-occurring TCRs were grouped using DBSCAN, with TCRdist sequence similarity added in when clustering inside HLA-allele-positive subsets. For co-occurrence clustering, repertoires with fewer than 30,000 or more than 120,000 public chains were excluded, along with roughly 5 repertoires with anomalous nucleotide sharing. TCRdb took over this immuneACCESS table, retaining in-frame rearrangements with V and J assigned. Such tables are incomplete; in checked studies, under half of the missing clones stem from an unresolved V gene, and the remainder is unexplained. From that table come the V and J calls and clone size; the DNA was used to work out D and trimming. The sample records about 140,000 clones, roughly three fifths of which are singletons. The top ten clonotypes cover around 1.9% of the sample.

On this clone: Its cognate antigen has yet to be identified. No clone much larger than this one lies a single base away; base qualities are absent.

In total, 630 or so healthy bone marrow donors made up the cohort. At the time of sampling, all cohort members were nominally healthy, though unrecorded immune exposures were likely present. The donor tested CMV seronegative and was one of the 352 seronegative cohort members. Every donor gave a peripheral blood sample, and the peripheral blood mononuclear cells from that sample were used for TCR beta sequencing. The Qiagen DNeasy Blood Extraction Kit was used to extract genomic DNA from the blood cell samples. General findings and caveats noted by the study authors: The authors suggested that the approach could potentially be generalized to other disease states and immunological phenotypes. In a later analysis, HLA-associated TCR beta chains showed more clonal expansion and lower generation probabilities than non-associated chains that were equally common. Immune exposure information for the cohort was limited to CMV serostatus. A later genetic analysis associated a missense DCLRE1C variant with V-gene and J-gene trimming of TCR beta chains, and an independent cohort replicated the association. The classifier was reported to diagnose cytomegalovirus status with high specificity and sensitivity in both the original cohort and the validation cohort. Strong co-occurrence of HLA alleles, especially DR and DQ, made assigning TCR associations to individual alleles difficult. Compared with the approximately 710-donor mean, donors in an Asian-associated ancestry cluster had fewer N-insertions in productive TCRs, according to a later genetic analysis. According to a later analysis, most CMV-associated TCR beta chains appeared to be HLA-restricted, and the HLA associations seemed to be driven largely by CMV exposure. This cohort had only TCR beta chains sequenced, and the lack of alpha or paired-chain data limited which features could be detected. Because the 87-base-pair reads could not distinguish some IMGT-functional V segments, including TRBV6-2 and TRBV6-3, those segments were excluded. In vitro tests confirmed that a few of the cytomegalovirus-associated TCR beta chains recognize cytomegalovirus antigens. Because some donors lacked HLA typing at each locus, the association tests relied only on the typed subset. Linkage disequilibrium might explain the correlated functional status among segregating V segments, but an unknown experimental factor could not be ruled out. A cluster of highly shared sequence variants was judged likely to be a technical artifact of the sequencing pipeline. A further reported finding was that TCR beta sequences accurately predicted the HLA-A and HLA-B alleles for most subjects in the first cohort. The presence/absence analyses assumed that sequencing depth was roughly uniform across donors, and that assumption may not be true. A total of 150 to 200 TCR beta chains were listed by the study as associated with cytomegalovirus. Specific HLA alleles were associated with over 15,000 TCR beta sequences at a false discovery rate of 0.05 in a later analysis. According to a later analysis, TCR association rates differed among HLA loci, with DRB1 alleles showing the most associated TCRs and HLA-C alleles showing the fewest. Across donors, most TCR sequences were observed very rarely, whereas some public TCRs were present in many individuals. Several of the top co-occurrence clusters appeared to be linked to parvovirus B19, influenza, CMV and Epstein-Barr virus, according to a later analysis. Because counts were too low, about 15 rarely observed V segments, including chromosome 9 orphons, were left out of the earlier analysis of 500 to 750 of the donors. Broadly in line with IMGT annotations, most TCR beta V segments showed up in productive rearrangements about 90% or about 30% of the time in an earlier analysis of roughly 590 of the donors.

The rearranged segments are TRBV27 and TRBJ2-1, with TRBD1 as a weak D call on 5 bases. Material: PBMCs. The sequence was obtained from a male donor in good health and CMV-seronegative. CDR3 region: CASIAGIGIYNEQFF. In nucleotide form, the sequence is TGTGCCAGCATCGCAGGGATAGGAATTTACAATGAGCAGTTCTTC.